This is a list of T cell receptor beta chains from one sample in a study of vaccination and CD4 T cells after COVID-19. For these receptors, no antigen is known. TCRdb called the PCR reads again in MiXCR, with one record for every CDR3 protein. The repertoire holds about 13,000 distinct CDR3 sequences, with 79% as singletons. Sequences were obtained from CD4+ T cells from blood, cultured in vitro. These receptors all stem from a human donor who had recovered from COVID-19. The CDR3 runs from the conserved cysteine through the conserved F or W. A D gene is named only where the DNA matches it firmly. A clone size is listed for some rows: how often the clone was seen (once, few, many), or a class if it is expanded.

abundance,len,d_gene,v_gene,j_gene,CDR3nt,CDR3aa
NA,14,NA,TRBV12-3/TRBV12-4,TRBJ1-1,TGTGCCAGCAGTGCCGACAGAATGAACACTGAAGCTTTCTTT,CASSADRMNTEAFF
NA,16,NA,TRBV5-4,TRBJ2-1,TGTGCCAGCAGCTTGGCCTCCAATCAGCTTCACAATGAGCAGTTCTTC,CASSLASNQLHNEQFF
NA,15,TRBD1,TRBV28,TRBJ1-1,TGTGCCAGCAGTCCCAACCGGGACAGGGGGATGGGAGCTTTCTTT,CASSPNRDRGMGAFF
NA,16,TRBD1,TRBV2,TRBJ1-5,TGTGCCAGCGGAAGCTACAGGGGTCCCGGCAATCAGCCCCAGCATTTT,CASGSYRGPGNQPQHF
NA,15,NA,TRBV25-1,TRBJ1-5,TGTGCCAGCAGTGAAGGGGGGGTCAGCAATCAGCCCCAGCATTTT,CASSEGGVSNQPQHF
NA,13,NA,TRBV29-1,TRBJ1-2,TGCAGCGTTGAAGAGCTTACAGGGTTTGGCTACACCTTC,CSVEELTGFGYTF
NA,14,NA,TRBV28,TRBJ1-2,TGTGCCAGCAGTTTAGTTGGCCAGGACTATGGCTACACCTTC,CASSLVGQDYGYTF
NA,17,NA,TRBV7-9,TRBJ2-3,TGTGCCAGCAGCTTAAGGCGGGCCAGCGGGCCAACAGATACGCAGTATTTT,CASSLRRASGPTDTQYF
NA,14,NA,TRBV24-1,TRBJ2-1,TGTGCCACCAGTGATATCGAGGGGTACGATGAGCAGTTCTTC,CATSDIEGYDEQFF
NA,13,NA,TRBV14,TRBJ2-7,TGTGCCAGCAGCCAGGATTGGAACTACGAGCAGTACTTC,CASSQDWNYEQYF
NA,15,NA,TRBV7-2,TRBJ2-3,TGTGCCAGCAGCTACCGACTAGTTTTAGCAGATACGCAGTATTTT,CASSYRLVLADTQYF
NA,16,TRBD1,TRBV20-1,TRBJ2-7,TGCAGTGCTAGTGGTGCCGGACAGGGAGTCTCGGGCGAGCAGTACTTC,CSASGAGQGVSGEQYF
few,13,NA,TRBV20-1,TRBJ1-5,TGCAGTGCTAGAGTCGGGATGTGGCAGCCCCAGCATTTT,CSARVGMWQPQHF
NA,11,NA,TRBV2,TRBJ2-2,TGTGCCAGCAGTTACCGAGGGGAGCTGTTTTTT,CASSYRGELFF
NA,15,NA,TRBV29-1,TRBJ2-3,TGCAGCGCGTCCCGCGCCGGAGGGAGCTCAGATACGCAGTATTTT,CSASRAGGSSDTQYF
once,15,NA,TRBV20-1,TRBJ1-1,TGCAGTGCTGCCAGGACAAGGGGGTTGAACACTGAAGCTTTCTTT,CSAARTRGLNTEAFF
NA,16,NA,TRBV28,TRBJ2-2,TGTGCCAGCAGTTTCCGGGCCAAAGGGTCCACCGGGGAGCTGTTTTTT,CASSFRAKGSTGELFF
large,12,NA,TRBV6-1,TRBJ1-5,TGTGCCAGCGGAGAAGGGAAGACGCCCCAGCATTTT,CASGEGKTPQHF
NA,17,NA,TRBV6-1,TRBJ2-6,TGTGCCAGCAGTGAAAGATTTAGCAGAGCTGGGGCCAACGTCCTGACTTTC,CASSERFSRAGANVLTF
NA,14,NA,TRBV2,TRBJ1-5,TGTGCCAGCAGTGGGGTCAGCCCAAATCAGCCCCAGCATTTT,CASSGVSPNQPQHF
NA,15,NA,TRBV25-1,TRBJ2-1,TGTGCCAGCAGTGAACCCTCGGGAGCCCACAATGAGCAGTTCTTC,CASSEPSGAHNEQFF
NA,15,TRBD1,TRBV12-3/TRBV12-4,TRBJ2-7,TGTGCCAGCAGCCTCAGACAGGGGGTGGTTGGCGAGCAGTACTTC,CASSLRQGVVGEQYF
few,16,TRBD1,TRBV7-2,TRBJ1-4,TGTGCCAGCAGCTCCGGGACAGGGGCCGGGGGGGGAAAACTGTTTTTT,CASSSGTGAGGGKLFF
few,15,NA,TRBV28,TRBJ1-2,TGTGCCAGCAGTTTGACCGGCGGGGGCGGCTATGGCTACACCTTC,CASSLTGGGGYGYTF
NA,16,TRBD2,TRBV7-2,TRBJ2-3,TGTGCCAGCAGCTTAGGGAGCGGGGCCGGCACAGATACGCAGTATTTT,CASSLGSGAGTDTQYF
NA,15,NA,TRBV28,TRBJ1-5,TGTGCCAGCAGTTTAAGCGGGGCCTTCAATCAGCCCCAGCATTTT,CASSLSGAFNQPQHF
NA,14,TRBD1,TRBV4-3,TRBJ1-2,TGCGCCAGCAGCCTCACCGGGACAGGGGACGGCTACACCTTC,CASSLTGTGDGYTF
NA,11,NA,TRBV20-1,TRBJ2-5,TGCAGTGCGCAACAGGGAGGGACCCAGTACTTC,CSAQQGGTQYF
NA,13,NA,TRBV28,TRBJ1-1,TGTGCCTACCGCCAGGGAATGAACACTGAAGCTTTCTTT,CAYRQGMNTEAFF
NA,15,NA,TRBV15,TRBJ1-5,TGTGCCACCAGCCTACCGTGGGATAGCAATCAGCCCCAGCATTTT,CATSLPWDSNQPQHF
few,16,TRBD1,TRBV24-1,TRBJ2-1,TGTGCCACCAGTGATGCCCTGGGACAGGGGTGGAATGAGCAGTTCTTC,CATSDALGQGWNEQFF
NA,15,TRBD2,TRBV6-1,TRBJ2-1,TGTGCCAGCAGTGACACTAGCGCTGCCTACAATGAGCAGTTCTTC,CASSDTSAAYNEQFF
NA,14,NA,TRBV6-1,TRBJ1-6,TGTGCCAGCAGCATCGGACCTCAGGGTTCACCCCTCCACTTT,CASSIGPQGSPLHF
NA,12,TRBD1,TRBV29-1,TRBJ1-1,TGCAGCATCCGGACAGGGGGTTTGGTAGCTTTCTTT,CSIRTGGLVAFF
medium-sized,15,TRBD2,TRBV19,TRBJ2-2,TGTGCCAGTAGTATAAGCGGGAGGAACACCGGGGAGCTGTTTTTT,CASSISGRNTGELFF
few,15,TRBD1,TRBV10-3,TRBJ1-6,TGTGCCATCAGTGAGCAGGGGACAGATAATTCACCCCTCCACTTT,CAISEQGTDNSPLHF
once,12,NA,TRBV28,TRBJ1-1,TGTGTCAGCGGGGGGCAGGACACTGAAGCTTTCTTT,CVSGGQDTEAFF
NA,13,NA,TRBV28,TRBJ1-1,TGTGCCAGCAGTTTATCGGGACCCCGCACGGCTTTCTTT,CASSLSGPRTAFF
NA,16,NA,TRBV27,TRBJ2-7,TGTGCCAGCAGTTTGAGTTTTGGGCAGGGCACCTACGAGCAGTACTTC,CASSLSFGQGTYEQYF
NA,17,NA,TRBV5-1,TRBJ2-5,TGCGCCAGCAGCTTGGCCGTTTTGCAGGGGATGGGAGAGACCCAGTACTTC,CASSLAVLQGMGETQYF
NA,15,NA,TRBV15,TRBJ1-3,TGTGCCACCAGCAGAGATCTGTCCTCTGGAAACACCATATATTTT,CATSRDLSSGNTIYF
NA,16,TRBD2,TRBV7-3,TRBJ2-2,TGTGCCAGCAGCTTACGGCCAGCGGGGGACACCGGGGAGCTGTTTTTT,CASSLRPAGDTGELFF
NA,11,NA,TRBV28,TRBJ1-5,TGTGCCAGCAGTTTGGGTCAGCCCCAGCATTTT,CASSLGQPQHF
NA,14,NA,TRBV28,TRBJ1-2,TGTGCCAGCAGTTTACGGTCAGGAACCTATGGCTACACCTTC,CASSLRSGTYGYTF